These 5 T cell receptor beta chains share one sample of origin, sequenced in a study of technical replicates of blood from a few donors. Data came from immunoSEQ multiplex PCR; TCRdb stores just in-frame clones and leaves some out. The sample gives tens of thousands of clones, 80% to 95% of which show up once; approximately 0.36% is in the top ten. The sequenced material came from T cells isolated from PBMCs. These receptors were taken from a human donor in good health.

The gene calls are TRBV27 and TRBJ2-2; TRBD2 matches 11 bases. Trimming at V came to 2 bases and at J to 8 bases, leaving 7 bases not matched to a gene. CDR3 length: 16 amino acids. The germline V gene encodes CDR1 MNHEY and CDR2 SMNVEV (reference sequence). DNA for the CDR3: TGTGCCAGCAGTTTAGGGCTAGCGGGAGGCCTGGGGGAGCTGTTTTTT. Translation gives CASSLGLAGGLGELFF.

The chain recombines TRBV28 with TRBJ2-3, with no clear D. This CDR3 has 16 residues. Trimming removed 4 bases at V and 2 bases at J, with 16 bases between. CDR1 MDHEN and CDR2 SYDVKM come from the germline V gene. DNA for the CDR3: TGTGCCAGCAGTTCGCTCGCGGAACTAAACACAGATACGCAGTATTTT. This sequence encodes CASSSLAELNTDTQYF.

The chain is built from TRBV15 and TRBJ2-7, with no clear D. This CDR3 comprises 13 residues. Germline loops: CDR1 LNHNV, CDR2 YYDKDF (reference sequence). V shed 3 bases and J shed 6 bases, with 12 bases lying between them. The CDR3 DNA is TGTGCCACCAGCAGTTTTTCCGGGTTCGAGCAGTACTTC. Amino acid sequence: CATSSFSGFEQYF.

The chain recombines TRBV6-6 with TRBJ2-1, with TRBD2 matching over 7 bases. Germline-derived CDR1 and CDR2 are MNHNY and SVGAGI (reference sequence). The V gene end was trimmed by 2 bases and the J gene end by 5 bases; junction bases not matched to a gene: 6. The CDR3 length is 15 residues. The CDR3 coding sequence is TGTGCCAGCAGTTACAGGTCTAGCGGAGACAATGAGCAGTTCTTC. It translates to CASSYRSSGDNEQFF.

The J gene is TRBJ1-2, the V gene TRBV29-1, with D perhaps matching TRBD1 (5 bases). The CDR3 runs 12 residues. Trimming removed 3 bases at V and 6 bases at J, with 11 bases between. Germline V lookup: CDR1 SQVTM, CDR2 ANQGSEA. This CDR3 is CSVEGGMNGYTF. DNA for the CDR3: TGCAGCGTTGAGGGGGGAATGAATGGCTACACCTTC.